This TCR beta chain was sequenced in a study of post-analysis software for immune sequencing data. Whole-study context: Included courses were relapsing-remitting and secondary progressive multiple sclerosis; progressive-relapsing multiple sclerosis was also included. Study-level findings and limits: Patients used about five TRBV segments, including TRBV5-6, TRBV5-1 and TRBV20-1, more often than controls. Among multiple sclerosis patients, normalized Chao1 diversity was significantly below that of controls.

cDNA libraries of TCR beta carried unique molecular identifiers. MiXCR was run by TCRdb on the PCR reads, yielding one entry per CDR3 protein. The sample lists around 440,000 distinct CDR3 sequences; roughly 46% were seen once. CDR1 MGHRA and CDR2 YSYEKL come from the germline V gene. Trimming removed 1 base at V and 1 base at J, with 16 bases between. This CDR3 region has 17 residues. This clonotype was counted a single time. Its target is unknown. This TCR was sampled from a girl aged 5-17 years with multiple sclerosis. Sequenced material: blood. J is TRBJ1-1 and V is TRBV4-1; unclear D gene. DNA of the CDR3: TGCGCCAGCAGCCAAGGAGATCGGAAGGGCGCGAACACTGAAGCTTTCTTT. It translates to CASSQGDRKGANTEAFF.